One and the same sample provided the 5 T cell receptor beta chains below, sequenced in a study of OX40 agonist ivuxolimab in advanced cancers. TCRdb's copy holds only in-frame clones and misses some; the assay was immunoSEQ multiplex PCR. This sample has tens of thousands of clones; about 90% occur once, and the top ten carry 25%. Sequencing used CD4+ or CD8+ T cells sorted from blood, obtained in a trial of the OX40 agonist ivuxolimab. Receptor source: an adult with an advanced solid tumor such as melanoma, head and neck, liver or kidney cancer.

This clone was detected only a few times. The V gene is TRBV19, the J gene TRBJ1-5; TRBD1 agrees at 7 bases. This CDR3 has 13 amino acids. V dropped 7 bases and J dropped 5; count of bases not matched to a gene: 5. Germline V gene sequence: CDR1 LNHDA, CDR2 SQIVND (reference sequence). The CDR3: CASTATGDQPQHF. The CDR3 DNA is TGTGCCAGTACCGCTACAGGGGATCAGCCCCAGCATTTT.

A few counts support this clone. As DNA, the CDR3 is TGCGCCAGCAGCTTATTCTTGAGCTACCAAGAGACCCAGTACTTC. It codes for CASSLFLSYQETQYF. The rearrangement joins TRBV5-1 to TRBJ2-5; D gene ambiguous. Trimming shortened V by 2 bases and J by 0 bases, and 11 bases separated the two germline ends. The CDR3 spans 15 residues. The V gene's germline CDR1 is SGHRS and CDR2 YFSETQ.

V is TRBV5-1 and J is TRBJ2-7; a possible D gene is TRBD2 (7 bases). There are 15 residues in the CDR3. V dropped 4 bases and J dropped 1 base, with 15 bases sitting between them. Germline-derived CDR1 and CDR2 are SGHRS and YFSETQ. Here the CDR3 reads CASSPGGSISYEQYF. Here the CDR3 DNA reads TGCGCCAGCAGCCCGGGGGGCTCTATTTCCTACGAGCAGTACTTC.

J is TRBJ2-5 and V is TRBV4-2; perhaps TRBD1 as D (8 bases). Germline assignment: CDR1 LGHNA and CDR2 YNFKEQ. The CDR3 is 16 residues long. V lost 3 bases, J lost 5 bases, and 19 bases lay in between. The chain's CDR3 is CASSHITGGAQETQYF. The CDR3 DNA follows: TGTGCCAGCAGCCATATAACAGGGGGGGCGCAGGAGACCCAGTACTTC.

This chain connects TRBV5-6 to TRBJ1-2; tentative D call: TRBD1 (5 bases). The germline V gene encodes CDR1 SGHDT and CDR2 YYEEEE. V lost 8 bases and J 4 bases, leaving 15 bases between the germline ends. The CDR3 loop spans 13 amino acids. As DNA, the CDR3 is TGTGCCAGTACGGAGGGGTATTCCTATGGCTACACCTTC. Translation gives CASTEGYSYGYTF.